Below are 25 T cell receptor beta chains sequenced from a single sample in a study of tumor-infiltrating lymphocytes in primary liver carcinoma (TCRdb year 2017). The data were produced on an Illumina HiSeq 2500. A constant-region primer and ProtoScript II reverse transcriptase were used to reverse-transcribe TCRbeta-specific cDNA from about 0.55 ug total RNA. Three nested multiplex PCR rounds, following a slightly modified ARM-PCR procedure, were used to build the TCRbeta libraries. Each of the first two PCR rounds ran for approximately 10 cycles using multiplex TRBV1-TRBV30 forward primers together with a Cbeta reverse primer. Using fastp at Q25 and MiXCR, TCRdb reprocessed the public reads and kept productive beta chains. Every distinct CDR3 protein forms one entry, paired with its most common genes and DNA. This sample holds about 210,000 distinct CDR3 sequences; approximately 86% were observed only once. The ten largest clones capture approximately 18% of the sample.

Total RNA and DNA were co-extracted without cell sorting from about 19-30 mg of bulk tissue using the AllPrep DNA/RNA mini kit. Sequences were obtained from tumor tissue from primary liver carcinoma. The receptors were gathered from a man aged 40-49 years with primary liver carcinoma and hepatitis B virus infection.

In this sample, this clonotype turned up a few times. Relative to the germline gene, one junction end is altered; a read error may explain this. The chain employs TRBV5-1 and TRBJ2-5, with D perhaps TRBD2 (6 bases). The CDR3 totals 15 residues. Germline values: CDR1 SGHRS, CDR2 YFSETQ. The CDR3 region has the DNA TGTGCCAGCAGCCCAATGGGGGTCGGGGGAGAGACCCAGTACTTC. Residues: CASSPMGVGGETQYF.

For this clonotype: A much larger clone sits a single nucleotide away, making a read error possible. J is TRBJ1-2 and V is TRBV28; D possibly corresponds to TRBD1 (6 bases). This CDR3 has 14 amino acids. Germline CDR1 and CDR2: MDHEN and SYDVKM. In DNA form, the CDR3 reads TGTTCCAGCTATGGCCGGGGGCGCGACTATGGCTACACCTTC. This codes for CSSYGRGRDYGYTF.

Details on this clonotype: The junction departs from germline at one end; a sequencing error may be responsible. V gene TRBV14 combines with J gene TRBJ2-7; TRBD2 is a possible D gene (5 bases). CDR3 size: 13 residues. Germline-derived CDR1 and CDR2 are SGHDN and FVKESK. In DNA, the CDR3 is TGTGCCAGAAGCCAAGGGCGGGCCTACGTGCAGTACTTC. It translates to CARSQGRAYVQYF.

Of note for this clonotype: An end of the junction does not agree with germline; a read error may underlie this. The V call is TRBV10-2, the J call TRBJ2-7; D may be TRBD2 (5 bases). CDR1 is WSHSY, CDR2 SAAADI, per germline. CDR3 length: 14 residues. Here the CDR3 DNA reads TGCGCCAGTAGCGATTTCAAGACGCGCTACGAGCAGTACTTT. It is translated as CASSDFKTRYEQYF.

As to this clonotype: A junction boundary mismatches the germline segment, possibly from a read error. The chain recombines TRBV5-6 with TRBJ1-1; 8 bases match TRBD1. Germline values: CDR1 SGHDT, CDR2 YYEEEE. The CDR3 contains 14 residues. The CDR3 nucleotides read TGTGCCAGCAGCACACGACAGGGGCGGACTGAAGTTTTCTTT. As protein: CASSTRQGRTEVFF.

Concerning this clonotype itself: In this CDR3 the conserved last residue, phenylalanine or tryptophan, is missing, so a read error is likely. The limits of the CDR3 on the DNA are not certain, so only TCRdb's listed CDR3 is given. The chain combines TRBV11-2 with TRBJ2-7. The CDR3 region is 15 residues in length, termini included. CDR1 SGHAT and CDR2 FQNNGV come from the germline V gene. CDR3 region: CASSLGTRPTVQQYL.

With respect to this clonotype: The junction departs from germline at one end; a sequencing error may be responsible. The chain combines TRBV29-1 with TRBJ2-3; no clear D gene. This CDR3 contains 11 residues. Germline-derived CDR1 and CDR2 are SQVTM and ANQGSEA. The CDR3 nucleotides are TGCAACGTTGCCGGGCCCGCAACACAGTATTTT. Its protein is CNVAGPATQYF.

As concerns this clonotype: At one end, the junction sequence differs from germline, possibly due to a read error. This chain joins TRBV24-1 and TRBJ2-2, with D perhaps matching TRBD1 or TRBD2 (5 bases each). Germline V gene sequence: CDR1 KGHDR, CDR2 SFDVKD. The CDR3 has 15 amino acids. As DNA, the CDR3 is TGTGCCACCAGCCCTATAGGGACGAACACCGGGCAGCTGTTTTTT. As protein: CATSPIGTNTGQLFF.

Regarding this clonotype: The CDR3 does not close with the conserved phenylalanine or tryptophan, likely indicating a read error. This sequence joins TRBV5-4 and TRBJ2-2; 7 bases line up with TRBD2. The germline gives CDR1 SGHNT, CDR2 YYREEE (reference sequence). The CDR3 spans 15 residues. CDR3 loop: CVTSWDYFNTGELFL. In nucleotides, the CDR3 is TGTGTCACCAGCTGGGACTACTTCAACACCGGGGAGCTGTTTCTT.

For this clonotype: A read error may be the cause here, since a much bigger clone is one base away. V and J are TRBV28 and TRBJ2-2; D not resolved. The CDR3 contains 14 residues. Germline-derived CDR1 and CDR2 are MDHEN and SYDVKM. V lost 2 bases to trimming and J lost 1 base, with 5 bases between them. CDR3 loop: CASSLAGNTGELFF. DNA of the CDR3: TGTGCCAGCAGTTTAGCAGGGAACACCGGGGAGCTGTTTTTT.

Points on this clonotype: A read error may produce the germline difference seen at one junction end. The gene calls are TRBV11-1 and TRBJ1-6; maybe TRBD1 (5 bases). The CDR3 is made up of 13 amino acids. CDR1 is SGHAT, CDR2 FQDESV, per germline (reference sequence). The DNA for the CDR3 is TGTGCCAGCAGCCGGACATTGGTTCCACCCCTCCAGTTT. Translating gives CASSRTLVPPLQF.

This clonotype was counted once. Germline and junction disagree at one end, which may indicate a read error. The gene calls are TRBV10-3 and TRBJ2-3; TRBD2 matches at 9 bases. The CDR3 runs 13 residues. Per the germline V gene, CDR1 is ENHRY and CDR2 is SYGVKD. The DNA for the CDR3 is TGTGCCACTGGACTAGCGAGAGCAGATAGGCAGTATTTT. The encoded protein is CATGLARADRQYF.

Notes on this clonotype: One end of the junction does not line up with germline, which may come from a read error. CDR3 nucleotide sequence: TGTGCCAGCAGTGATGATAGGAACTCTGAAGCTTTCTTT. Translation: CASSDDRNSEAFF. This chain links TRBV6-1 with TRBJ1-1; D not certain. The germline V gene encodes CDR1 MNHNS and CDR2 SASEGT. There are 13 residues in the CDR3.

On this clonotype: Being one base from a much bigger clone, this may be a read error. V and J are TRBV7-9 and TRBJ2-3; maybe TRBD2 (5 bases). CDR1 and CDR2 (germline): SEHNR, FQNEAQ (reference sequence). The germline V and J ends were trimmed by 10 bases and 4 bases, with 9 bases remaining between them. This CDR3 contains 11 residues. The CDR3 protein is CANFGADTQYF. CDR3 nucleotides: TGTGCCAACTTCGGGGCAGATACGCAGTATTTT.

This chain links TRBV19 with TRBJ2-7, with D possibly matching TRBD2 (6 bases). This CDR3 spans 15 amino acids. CDR1 LNHDA and CDR2 SQIVND come from the germline V gene (reference sequence). The ends were cut back, 4 bases at V and 3 bases at J, with 16 bases in the middle. The CDR3 is CASSTGTSSIYEQYF. Here the CDR3 DNA reads TGTGCCAGTAGTACCGGGACTTCCTCGATCTACGAGCAGTACTTC.

CDR3 loop: CASSLRDRQYF. The CDR3 DNA reads TGTGCCAGCAGCCTAAGAGATAGACAGTATTTT. The chain has TRBV11-2 and TRBJ2-3; D is unresolved. This CDR3 comprises 11 residues. Germline assignment: CDR1 SGHAT and CDR2 FQNNGV. Deletions cut 5 bases from V and 12 bases from J, with 12 bases between.

The chain combines TRBV11-1 with TRBJ2-2; D possibly corresponds to TRBD2 (6 bases). CDR1 is SGHAT and CDR2 is FQDESV in the germline V gene (reference sequence). The CDR3 contains 13 residues. Trimming removed 3 bases at V and 7 bases at J, with 9 bases between. DNA of the CDR3: TGTGCCAGCAGCTTTCGGGACTTCGGGGAGCTGTTTTTT. Encoded protein: CASSFRDFGELFF.

Turning to this clonotype: The conserved final phenylalanine or tryptophan is absent from the CDR3, which likely points to a read error. Because the CDR3's place on the DNA is in doubt, the DNA is left out and the CDR3 is given as listed by TCRdb. The chain has TRBV29-1 and TRBJ1-4; TRBD1 is taken as the D call from the table, unchecked against the DNA. Per germline, CDR1 SQVTM and CDR2 ANQGSEA. The CDR3 extends over 13 residues, inclusive of both ends. CDR3 amino acids: CSVVMVEGERLIV.

The V call is TRBV28, the J call TRBJ1-2, with 7 bases aligning to TRBD1. CDR1 is MDHEN and CDR2 is SYDVKM in the germline V gene. This CDR3 comprises 15 residues. This chain's CDR3 is CVTSPADRVGYGYTF. DNA for the CDR3: TGTGTCACCAGTCCGGCCGACAGGGTTGGCTATGGCTACACCTTC.

As to this clonotype: This sequence may be a read error, since a much larger clone differs from it by one base. It is likely a read error, because the conserved phenylalanine at the end of the CDR3 is missing. The V gene is TRBV7-9, the J gene TRBJ2-5; TRBD2 might be the D (7 bases). Germline lookup yields CDR1 SEHNR and CDR2 FQNEAQ (reference sequence). V lost 7 bases to trimming and J lost 4 bases, with 10 bases between them. CDR3 length: 12 amino acids. The CDR3 nucleotides are TGTGCCAGCAACAGGGAGGGAGAGACCCAGTACTTA. It yields the protein CASNREGETQYL.

Of note for this clonotype: One end of the junction fails to match germline, which may point to a read error. J is TRBJ1-1 and V is TRBV10-3; D unresolved. This CDR3 comprises 13 residues. Germline-derived CDR1 and CDR2 are ENHRY and SYGVKD. The CDR3 loop is CAITTGENTVAFF. The CDR3 nucleotides are TGTGCCATCACGACTGGGGAGAACACTGTAGCTTTCTTT.

V and J are TRBV29-1 and TRBJ2-7, with D unclear. CDR3 length: 14 amino acids. Germline loops: CDR1 SQVTM, CDR2 ANQGSEA. CDR3 nucleotides: TGCACCGTCACCCCGACACTTTCAGGCTACGAGCAGTACTTC. Its translation: CTVTPTLSGYEQYF.

For this clonotype: The junction shows a germline mismatch at one end, possibly a read error. CDR3 sequence reads: CASSLTQVPTYEQYF. CDR3 nucleotide sequence: TGTGCCAGCAGTTTGACCCAGGTCCCTACCTACGAGCAGTATTTC. This chain links TRBV6-6 with TRBJ2-7; D unresolved. Germline V gene sequence: CDR1 MNHNY, CDR2 SVGAGI (reference sequence). The CDR3 is 15 residues long.

Turning to this clonotype: A junction boundary mismatches the germline segment, possibly from a read error. The J gene is TRBJ2-1, the V gene TRBV11-2; D call uncertain. This CDR3 contains 13 residues. Per the germline V gene, CDR1 is SGHAT and CDR2 is FQNNGV. The CDR3 reads CASTSSPGQEQLF. The CDR3 DNA sequence: TGTGCCAGCACCTCCTCTCCGGGTCAAGAGCAGTTATTC.

The sample holds one count of this clonotype. The chain recombines TRBV11-2 with TRBJ2-7, with D perhaps TRBD2 (6 bases). Germline V CDR1 and CDR2: SGHAT, FQNNGV. The CDR3 runs 13 residues. Trimming took off 10 bases at V and 11 bases at J, with 24 bases between the two ends. DNA of the CDR3: TGTGCCATAAGCTTAAGTGAGCGGGTCCAGGAGTACTTC. Translation gives CAISLSERVQEYF.